The 3 T cell receptor beta chains below come from one sample, sequenced in a study of T-cell memory formation after mild COVID-19. TCRdb processed the 5' RACE reads anew with MiXCR; each CDR3 protein has one entry. Among around 200,000 distinct CDR3 sequences listed, around 30% were seen once. The sample taken for sequencing was PBMCs or a T cell subset sorted from them (not recorded which). All receptors derive from an adult woman who had mild COVID-19 (a few samples of this study predate the infection). Cell type and time point are not known.

The chain couples TRBV5-1 to TRBJ2-3, with 15 nucleotides matching TRBD2. After removal of 5 bases from V and 4 bases from J, the junction contained 14 bases not matched to a gene. This CDR3 has 19 amino acids. Germline V lookup: CDR1 SGHRS, CDR2 YFSETQ. CDR3 residues: CASRSLGTSGRSDADTQYF. DNA of the CDR3: TGCGCCAGCAGATCCTTGGGGACTAGCGGGAGGTCCGATGCAGATACGCAGTATTTT.

This sequence joins TRBV7-2 and TRBJ1-2; 8 nucleotides match TRBD1. The germline gives CDR1 SGHTA, CDR2 FQGNSA. Losses at the gene ends were 5 bases for V and 3 bases for J; bases not matched to a gene: 11. This CDR3 spans 16 amino acids. CDR3 nucleotides: TGTGCCAGCAGCCTTGCGACCGGACAGGGAGACTATGGCTACACCTTC. Its protein product is CASSLATGQGDYGYTF. Using reference TRBV7-2 and TRBJ1-2 for the parts outside the CDR3, the full variable domain is GAGVSQSPSNKVTEKGKDVELRCDPISGHTALYWYRQSLGQGLEFLIYFQGNSAPDKSGLPSDRFSAERTGGSVSTLTIQRTQQEDSAVYLCASSLATGQGDYGYTFGSGTRLTVV.

The chain combines TRBV30 with TRBJ2-4, with 10 bases matching TRBD2. The CDR3 covers 14 residues. From germline, CDR1 is GTSNPN and CDR2 SVGIG (reference sequence). With 7 bases clipped from V and 13 bases from J, the junction kept 16 bases outside the gene matches. The CDR3 bases are TGTGCCTCATCTAGCGGGAGCTTTGGAGCCCGACAGTACTTC. As protein: CASSSGSFGARQYF.